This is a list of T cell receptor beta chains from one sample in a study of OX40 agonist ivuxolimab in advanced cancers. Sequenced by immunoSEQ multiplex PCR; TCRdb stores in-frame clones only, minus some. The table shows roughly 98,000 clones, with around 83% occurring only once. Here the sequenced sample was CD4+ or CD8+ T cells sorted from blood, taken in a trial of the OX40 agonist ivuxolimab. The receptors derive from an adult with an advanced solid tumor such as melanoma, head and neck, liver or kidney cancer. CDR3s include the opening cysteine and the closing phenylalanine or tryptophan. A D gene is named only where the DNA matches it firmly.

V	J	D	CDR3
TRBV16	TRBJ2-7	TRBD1	CASSHLDRDHYEQYF
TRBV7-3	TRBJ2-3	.	CASSPHLAPLVTDTQYF
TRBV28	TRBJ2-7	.	CARRGGRGSSYEQYF
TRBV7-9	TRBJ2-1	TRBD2	CASSLSGGAFNEQFF
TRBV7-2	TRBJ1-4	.	CASSLGPGYDEKLFF
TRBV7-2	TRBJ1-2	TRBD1	CASSSRGTGGPYGYTF
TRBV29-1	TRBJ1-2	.	CSVVRQFYGGYTF
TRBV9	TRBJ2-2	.	CASSGRVEAGELFF
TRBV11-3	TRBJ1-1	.	CASSLVTNTEAFF
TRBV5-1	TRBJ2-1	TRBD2	CASSLAWSSGGAEQFF
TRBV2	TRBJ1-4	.	CASSEAYRMNEKLFF
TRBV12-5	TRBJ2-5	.	CASGSRIQETQYF
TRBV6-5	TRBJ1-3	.	CASSYSTVSGNTIYF
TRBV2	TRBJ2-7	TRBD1	CASSRDRGRPGEQYF
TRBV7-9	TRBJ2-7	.	CASSLAATSYEQYF
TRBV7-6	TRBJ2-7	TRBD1	CASSSKTGTLYEQYF
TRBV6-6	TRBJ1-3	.	CASSYSQGPGNTIYF
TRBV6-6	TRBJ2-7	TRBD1	CASSYADRGYEQYF
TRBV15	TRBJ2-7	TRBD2	CATSRGGRAREQYF
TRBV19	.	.	CASTANPRNEQYF
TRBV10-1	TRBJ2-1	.	CASSPNRNEQFF
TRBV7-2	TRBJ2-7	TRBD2	CASTRDYRYEQYF
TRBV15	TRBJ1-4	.	CATSREVVATNEKLFF
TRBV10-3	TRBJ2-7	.	CAISESRVFYEQYF
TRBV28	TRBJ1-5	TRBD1	CASSLRRGGESQPQHF
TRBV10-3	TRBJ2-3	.	CAIRERGGGASTDTQYF
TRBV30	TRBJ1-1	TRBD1	CAWSVPSTGRNTEAFF
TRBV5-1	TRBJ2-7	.	CASSLFSNPFYEQYF
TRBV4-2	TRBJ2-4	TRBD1	CASSQDRKNIQYF
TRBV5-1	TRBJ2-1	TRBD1	CASSPMEQGAGEQFF
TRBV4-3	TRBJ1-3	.	CASSLDRFSGNTIYF
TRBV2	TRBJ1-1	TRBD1	CASSGQGRTEAFF
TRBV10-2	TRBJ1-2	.	CASSDLLVTNYGYTF
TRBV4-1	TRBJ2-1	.	CASSQGARGRNEQFF
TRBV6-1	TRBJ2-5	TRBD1	CASRTQGRQETQYF
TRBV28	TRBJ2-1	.	CASSFGGYNEQFF
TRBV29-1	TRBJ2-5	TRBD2	CSVELAGELKTQYF
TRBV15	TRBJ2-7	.	CATSRRGFPYEQYF
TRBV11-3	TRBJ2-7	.	CASSLSSSYTYEQYF
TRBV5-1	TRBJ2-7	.	CASSPRARGLSAGEQYF
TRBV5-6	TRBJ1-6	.	CASSFEGRPNSPLHF
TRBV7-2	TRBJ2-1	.	CASSSDPIYNEQFF
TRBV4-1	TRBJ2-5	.	CASSQARVREEETQYF
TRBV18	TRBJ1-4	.	CASSPQGATNEKLFF
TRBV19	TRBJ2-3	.	CASSPTSSTDTQYF
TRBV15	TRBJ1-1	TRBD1	CATSRTGAEAFF
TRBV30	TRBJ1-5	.	CAWSVLHSNQPQHF
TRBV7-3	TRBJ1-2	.	CASSLVGGIRGYTF
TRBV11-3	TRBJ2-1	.	CASSPDGPDEQFF
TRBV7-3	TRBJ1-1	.	CASSLTQGTGTEAFF
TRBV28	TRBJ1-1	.	CASSIRGAGAFF
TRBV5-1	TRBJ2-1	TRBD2	CASSLTTGLAGGGNEQFF
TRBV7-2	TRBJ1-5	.	CASSDSTGYSNQPQHF
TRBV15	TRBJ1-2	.	CATSRGTVNYGYTF
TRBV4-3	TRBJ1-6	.	CASSQDTFSSPLHF
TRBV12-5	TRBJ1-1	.	CASGFRRSGGTEAFF
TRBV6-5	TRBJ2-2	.	CASTRTDTNTGELFF